Reported below is one TCR beta chain. Its antigen is undetermined. The V end lost 1 base, the J end lost 2 bases, and 6 bases lay between the germline ends. Germline V gives CDR1 SGHRS, CDR2 YFSETQ. CDR3 size: 13 residues. This specimen comes from a study of T cells and Merkel cell carcinoma outcomes. Study-wide results and caveats: Merkel cell carcinoma outcomes were reportedly predicted by repertoire and T-cell density.

Method: immunoSEQ multiplex PCR; TCRdb's copy keeps in-frame clones and lacks some. The table includes 3,000 to 4,500 clones, 85% to 95% detected once. Specimen: tumor tissue from Merkel cell carcinoma. This sequence was found in a human donor with Merkel cell carcinoma. V is TRBV5-1 and J is TRBJ1-1, with D hard to call. The CDR3 region has the DNA TGCGCCAGCAGCTTGACAAAAAACACTGAAGCTTTCTTT. Its protein is CASSLTKNTEAFF.